In its sample, the clone carrying this TCR beta chain was seen a few times. Losses at the gene ends were 6 bases for V and 7 bases for J; bases not matched to a gene: 6. From germline, CDR1 is MDHEN and CDR2 SYDVKM. The CDR3 contains 14 residues. The data were obtained in a study of blood T cell repertoires in COVID-19. Profiled with immunoSEQ multiplex PCR; TCRdb holds only in-frame clones, not every one. Of over 150,000 clones listed, roughly 87% are singletons. This chain joins TRBV28 and TRBJ1-2; 12 nucleotides match TRBD1. The sequence was collected from a woman aged 55-75 years who had recovered from COVID-19. The specimen sequenced was peripheral blood. The DNA for the CDR3 is TGTGCCAGCAGCCTGGGACAGGGGGCTTTTGGCTACACCTTC. Amino acid sequence: CASSLGQGAFGYTF.